Listed below are T cell receptor beta chains from one sample, sequenced in a study of T cell responses to AZD1222 COVID-19 vaccine. Libraries were prepared by immunoSEQ multiplex PCR; TCRdb keeps only in-frame clonotypes and omits some of them. The top ten clones hold roughly 7% of a sample with 77,000 or so clones, just over 90% of them seen once. Sequenced here: peripheral blood, sampled on day 0 of MenACWY control vaccination. The receptors were sampled from an adult in good health. Both conserved end residues are part of each CDR3. D genes are given only for firm matches. A row's size may be missing; if present it is once, few, many or a size class.

cdr3_nt cdr3_aa v_call clone_size j_call d_call
TGTGCCAGCAGTTACGGCTGGACAGAAAAAGAGACCCAGTACTTC CASSYGWTEKETQYF TRBV6-2/TRBV6-3 - TRBJ2-5 -
TGTGCTAGCAGCTTAGGGACTAGCGGGAGGCCGCAGTTCTTC CASSLGTSGRPQFF TRBV7-7 - TRBJ2-1 TRBD2
TGCAGTGCTAGTACCGGGACAGGGGACTATGGCTACACCTTC CSASTGTGDYGYTF TRBV20-1 - TRBJ1-2 TRBD1
TGTGCCAGCGCGGGGACAAGCCTCTCTGGGGCCAACGTCCTGACTTTC CASAGTSLSGANVLTF TRBV9 once TRBJ2-6 -
TGTGCCAGCAGCCAACCAAGGACAGGGGGCCGTTACACTGAAGCTTTCTTT CASSQPRTGGRYTEAFF TRBV3-1/TRBV3-2 medium-sized TRBJ1-1 TRBD1
TGTGCCATCAGCCCCCTAAAGGGGAATCAGCCCCAGCATTTT CAISPLKGNQPQHF TRBV10-3 - TRBJ1-5 -
TGTGCCAGCAGCTTAGCGTTCCTGACTTACGAGCAGTACTTC CASSLAFLTYEQYF TRBV7-8 few TRBJ2-7 -
TGTGCCTGTACTGGGGGGAACTCCTACGAGCAGTACTTC CACTGGNSYEQYF TRBV30 - TRBJ2-7 -
TGTGCCAGCAGCCAAGCCGGGGGGGCGGCGACAGATACGCAGTATTTT CASSQAGGAATDTQYF TRBV3-1/TRBV3-2 - TRBJ2-3 TRBD2
TGCGCCAGTAGGGGGATGAACACTGAAGCTTTCTTT CASRGMNTEAFF TRBV10-2 - TRBJ1-1 -
TGTGCCAGCAGTTACTTGGGCAACTATGGCTACACCTTC CASSYLGNYGYTF TRBV6-5 - TRBJ1-2 -
TGTGCCAGCAGTTACTCGATGGGATTCGATACGCAGTATTTT CASSYSMGFDTQYF TRBV6-5 - TRBJ2-3 -
TGTGCCAGCTCACCGTTAGCGGGAGGTACAGATACGCAGTATTTT CASSPLAGGTDTQYF TRBV18 - TRBJ2-3 TRBD2
TGTGCCAGCAGCTTGCTAGCGGGCAACACCGGGGAGCTGTTTTTT CASSLLAGNTGELFF TRBV5-8 - TRBJ2-2 TRBD2
TGTGCCAGCAGCTTGTTTGGACAGGCCGAGCAGTACTTC CASSLFGQAEQYF TRBV5-5 once TRBJ2-7 TRBD1
TGTGCCAGCAGTACCAACGTTGAGCAGTTCTTC CASSTNVEQFF TRBV2 - TRBJ2-1 -
TGTGCCAGCAGCGGGGGACAGAACAATTCACCCCTCCACTTT CASSGGQNNSPLHF TRBV11-2 - TRBJ1-6 TRBD1
TGTGCCAGCAGTTTGGCAGAAAAGCTTCGCGCCGGGGAGCTGTTTTTT CASSLAEKLRAGELFF TRBV28 - TRBJ2-2 -
TGTGCCAGTAGGAAGGGACAGGGTATCGGGGAGCTGTTTTTT CASRKGQGIGELFF TRBV19 - TRBJ2-2 TRBD1
TGTGCCAGCAGTGAATCGACAGGGAGGGAGCCCCAGCATTTT CASSESTGREPQHF TRBV2 - TRBJ1-5 TRBD1
TGTGCCAGTAGTATAGCACAGCCTAATATAAAAGAGACCCAGTACTTC CASSIAQPNIKETQYF TRBV19 - TRBJ2-5 -
TGTGCCAGCTCACCAAGGACAGGGAGGGAGACCCAGTACTTC CASSPRTGRETQYF TRBV18 once TRBJ2-5 TRBD1
TGTGCCACTAGGGACGGAAATCAGCCCCAGCATTTT CATRDGNQPQHF TRBV10-3 - TRBJ1-5 -
TGTGCCAGCAGCCTCACAGGGATCGACGGTTCACCCCTCCACTTT CASSLTGIDGSPLHF TRBV7-2 - TRBJ1-6 -
TGTGCCAGCAGCTCCACGTATGGCTACACCTTC CASSSTYGYTF TRBV5-4 - TRBJ1-2 -